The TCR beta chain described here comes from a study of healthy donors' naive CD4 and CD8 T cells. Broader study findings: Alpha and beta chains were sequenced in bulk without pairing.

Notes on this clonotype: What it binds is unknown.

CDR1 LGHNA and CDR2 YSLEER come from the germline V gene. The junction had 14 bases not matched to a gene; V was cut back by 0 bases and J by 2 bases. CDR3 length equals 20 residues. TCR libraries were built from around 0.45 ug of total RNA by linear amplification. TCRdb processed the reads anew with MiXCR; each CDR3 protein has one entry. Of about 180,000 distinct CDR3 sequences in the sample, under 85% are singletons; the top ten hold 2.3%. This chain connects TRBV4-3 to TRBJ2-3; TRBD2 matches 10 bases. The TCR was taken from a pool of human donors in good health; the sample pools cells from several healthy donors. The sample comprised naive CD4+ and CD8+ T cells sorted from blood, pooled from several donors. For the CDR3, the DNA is TGCGCCAGCAGCCAAGATTGGAGGGTAGCGGGAGGACCTGACACAGATACGCAGTATTTT. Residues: CASSQDWRVAGGPDTDTQYF.